The clone carrying this T cell receptor beta chain was counted only a few times. Germline V lookup: CDR1 SGHAT, CDR2 FQNNGV. V was trimmed by 1 base and J by 7 bases, leaving 14 bases between them. The CDR3 loop spans 14 amino acids. Expressed TCRB transcripts were sequenced after all isolated RNA was converted to cDNA. Clones were sequenced by immunoSEQ multiplex PCR, and TCRdb holds only the in-frame ones, with some missing. This table holds about 900,000 clones, roughly 15% found once. This sample was included in a study of beta chain features in type 1 diabetes. The chain couples TRBV11-2 to TRBJ2-7, with D tentatively TRBD1 (5 bases). This TCR derives from a woman under 30 in good health. Sequenced material: naive CD4+ T cells from blood. The DNA for the CDR3 is TGTGCCAGCAGCTTAGTCGCAGGGATGGAAGAGCAGTACTTC. Translation gives CASSLVAGMEEQYF.